The clone carrying this T cell receptor (beta chain) was seen many times. Specified time point: newly diagnosed GD, antithyroid drugs for less than 3 months. With RNA extracted from PBMCs as input, the TCR library was made. The record originates from a study of regulatory T cells in long-lasting Graves disease. Turning to the study itself: Less than 3 months of antithyroid drugs had been taken by newly diagnosed Graves' patients.

This CDR3 region has 14 residues. Trimming stripped 0 bases from V and 3 bases from J, with 9 bases between. CDR1 and CDR2 (germline): LNHNV, YYDKDF (reference sequence). In building TCR beta libraries, iRepertoire HTBI primers were used together with Arm-PCR of CDR3 regions. TCRdb re-derived calls from the multiplex PCR reads in MiXCR, one entry per CDR3 protein. The repertoire holds approximately 540,000 distinct CDR3 sequences, with around 12% as singletons. These same records also appear under a second study, on T cells in Graves' hyperthyroidism and ophthalmopathy.

The source of this sequence is a woman in her twenties or thirties with Graves disease. Material: peripheral blood mononuclear cells (PBMCs), obtained at new diagnosis, from a patient treated with antithyroid drugs. V usage is TRBV15 and J usage is TRBJ2-7; TRBD2 might be the D (6 bases). CDR3 sequence reads: CATSRDRLVYEQYF. In nucleotides, the CDR3 is TGTGCCACCAGCAGAGATCGACTAGTCTACGAGCAGTACTTC. Combining the CDR3 with reference TRBV15 and TRBJ2-7 gives the whole variable domain DAMVIQNPRYQVTQFGKPVTLSCSQTLNHNVMYWYQQKSSQAPKLLFHYYDKDFNNEADTPDNFQSRRPNTSFCFLDIRSPGLGDTAMYLCATSRDRLVYEQYFGPGTRLTVT.